What follows are 27 T cell receptor beta chains derived from one specimen sequenced in a study of blood T cell repertoires in COVID-19. Some clones are missing from TCRdb's copy, which holds only in-frame ones; the method was immunoSEQ multiplex PCR. The repertoire holds 330,000 or so clones, about 87% seen once, with approximately 9.9% in the top ten. Sequencing was performed on peripheral blood. These receptors all come from a young man with COVID-19, enrolled during active disease.

The chain is built from TRBV5-4 and TRBJ2-3; D is possibly TRBD2 (5 bases). CDR3 length: 15 residues. The V end lost 0 bases, the J end lost 3 bases, and 11 bases lay between the germline ends. Germline V gene lookup returns CDR1 SGHNT and CDR2 YYREEE (reference sequence). The CDR3 sequence: CASSLVARETDTQYF. In DNA form, the CDR3 reads TGTGCCAGCAGCTTGGTAGCGAGGGAGACAGATACGCAGTATTTT.

The V call is TRBV25-1, the J call TRBJ2-5; tentatively, D is TRBD1 (6 bases). This CDR3 contains 16 residues. The V gene lost 3 bases and the J gene lost 1 base, with 15 bases spanning the gap. Germline V gene sequence: CDR1 MGHDK, CDR2 SYGVNS. DNA for the CDR3: TGTGCCAGCAGTGATCCGACAGGACAGCTCCAAGAGACCCAGTACTTC. This gives the protein CASSDPTGQLQETQYF.

The chain links TRBV30 to TRBJ2-5; perhaps TRBD2 as D (7 bases). This CDR3 is 14 amino acids long. The germline V and J ends were trimmed by 0 bases and 5 bases, with 13 bases remaining between them. Germline CDR1 GTSNPN, CDR2 SVGIG (reference sequence). This chain's CDR3 is CAWSVLGGRETQYF. The DNA for the CDR3 is TGTGCCTGGAGTGTACTGGGGGGGCGGGAGACCCAGTACTTC.

The chain recombines TRBV11-2 with TRBJ1-2; a possible D gene is TRBD1 (6 bases). V was trimmed by 0 bases and J by 7 bases, leaving 9 bases between them. Germline assignment: CDR1 SGHAT and CDR2 FQNNGV. The length of the CDR3 is 13 residues. CDR3 region: CASSLEQGIGYTF. CDR3 bases: TGTGCCAGCAGCTTAGAACAGGGAATTGGCTACACCTTC.

V is TRBV9 and J is TRBJ2-1, with D possibly being TRBD1 (6 bases). CDR1 and CDR2 (germline): SGDLS, YYNGEE. Between the trimmed V and J ends, which lost 0 bases and 10 bases, there was a span of 11 bases. The CDR3 runs 13 residues. DNA of the CDR3: TGTGCCAGCAGCGTAGCAGGGGTTGGGGAGCAGTTCTTC. Protein: CASSVAGVGEQFF.

Only a few counts were recorded for this clone. This chain connects TRBV28 to TRBJ2-2, with D possibly TRBD2 on 6 matching bases. Germline loops: CDR1 MDHEN, CDR2 SYDVKM. The CDR3 has 16 residues. V was trimmed by 3 bases and J by 1 base, leaving 12 bases between them. The CDR3: CASSLLWRENTGELFF. The CDR3 DNA sequence: TGTGCCAGCAGTTTGCTGTGGAGGGAGAACACCGGGGAGCTGTTTTTT.

The chain employs TRBV9 and TRBJ2-3, with TRBD2 identical over 7 bases. Losses at the gene ends were 4 bases for V and 0 bases for J; bases not matched to a gene: 5. Germline V gives CDR1 SGDLS, CDR2 YYNGEE. The CDR3 length is 15 residues. The CDR3 DNA follows: TGTGCCAGCAGCCTCTGGGGGGGTAGCACAGATACGCAGTATTTT. Amino acid sequence: CASSLWGGSTDTQYF.

This chain uses TRBV6-6 with TRBJ2-5; 9 bases agree with TRBD2. The germline V gene encodes CDR1 MNHNY and CDR2 SVGAGI (reference sequence). This CDR3 contains 15 residues. V dropped 5 bases and J dropped 2; count of bases not matched to a gene: 6. The CDR3 DNA follows: TGTGCCAGCAGTCCCTTAGCGGGGGAACAAGAGACCCAGTACTTC. Translated, it gives CASSPLAGEQETQYF.

The J gene is TRBJ1-1, the V gene TRBV30; TRBD1 agrees at 9 bases. V shed 5 bases, J shed 3 bases, and the junction held 7 bases outside the gene matches. The CDR3 length is 14 residues. From germline, CDR1 is GTSNPN and CDR2 SVGIG (reference sequence). CDR3 in amino acids: CAWHRDRADTEAFF. The CDR3, as DNA: TGTGCCTGGCACCGGGACAGGGCGGACACTGAAGCTTTCTTT.

This chain joins TRBV27 and TRBJ2-3, with D maybe TRBD1 (5 bases). Deletions cut 0 bases from V and 4 bases from J, with 11 bases between. The CDR3 length is 15 residues. CDR1 and CDR2 from the germline V gene are MNHEY and SMNVEV (reference sequence). The CDR3 nucleotides are TGTGCCAGCAGTTTATCAAGGGGTTGGGCAGATACGCAGTATTTT. Encoded protein: CASSLSRGWADTQYF.

This clone was recorded only once. The gene calls are TRBV28 and TRBJ2-7; 15 positions match TRBD2. The germline V gene has CDR1 MDHEN and CDR2 SYDVKM. The V and J ends lost 3 bases and 6 bases, in that order; junction bases with no gene match: 15. The CDR3 has 19 residues. CDR3 region: CASSLAAVGTSGRNGEQYF. CDR3 bases: TGTGCCAGCAGTTTGGCAGCCGTGGGGACTAGCGGGAGGAACGGCGAGCAGTACTTC.

The chain has TRBV7-2 and TRBJ1-1, with 11 nucleotides matching TRBD1. The germline CDR1 and CDR2 sequences are SGHTA and FQGNSA. With V trimmed by 4 bases and J by 4 bases, 5 bases remained unmatched. The CDR3 runs 15 residues. The DNA for the CDR3 is TGTGCCAGCAGCTCTGGACAGGGGGCGGGCACTGAAGCTTTCTTT. Protein product: CASSSGQGAGTEAFF.

The chain has TRBV18 and TRBJ1-5; D possibly corresponds to TRBD1 (6 bases). The CDR3 sequence is 13 residues long. CDR1 and CDR2 (germline): KGHSH, LQKENI. Trimming shortened V by 3 bases and J by 5 bases, and 8 bases separated the two germline ends. CDR3 amino acids: CASSPQGYQPQHF. DNA for the CDR3: TGTGCCAGCTCACCCCAGGGGTATCAGCCCCAGCATTTT.

This chain connects TRBV6-5 to TRBJ2-1; D might be TRBD1 (6 bases). This CDR3 has 15 residues. V lost 5 bases, J lost 4 bases, and 15 bases lay in between. CDR1 and CDR2 (germline): MNHEY, SVGAGI. In DNA form, the CDR3 reads TGTGCCAGCAGTAATTCCCGGGACACGTACAATGAGCAGTTCTTC. This encodes CASSNSRDTYNEQFF.

The chain combines TRBV28 with TRBJ2-7; D may be TRBD2 (5 bases). Germline CDR1 and CDR2: MDHEN and SYDVKM. The CDR3 contains 15 residues. V lost 10 bases, J lost 0 bases, and 19 bases lay in between. CDR3 nucleotides: TGTGCCACTAAAATCCGGACTTGGAGCTCCTACGAGCAGTACTTC. This translates into CATKIRTWSSYEQYF.

This chain joins TRBV4-1 and TRBJ1-4; TRBD1 agrees at 9 bases. The CDR3 contains 16 residues. V shed 0 bases and J 6 bases; nucleotides not matched to a gene: 5. Germline V gene sequence: CDR1 MGHRA, CDR2 YSYEKL. This chain's CDR3 is CASSQDRDRVDEKLFF. Here the CDR3 DNA reads TGCGCCAGCAGCCAAGATCGGGACAGGGTAGATGAAAAACTGTTTTTT.

The rearrangement uses TRBV18 and TRBJ2-5; 7 bases match TRBD1. Looked up from germline, CDR1 is KGHSH and CDR2 is LQKENI. CDR3 length: 18 residues. V gave up 2 bases and J gave up 0 bases; unmatched junction bases: 12. The CDR3: CASSPGVGGRGYQETQYF. The CDR3 DNA reads as TGTGCCAGCTCACCAGGCGTCGGAGGCAGGGGGTACCAAGAGACCCAGTACTTC.

The V call is TRBV4-3, the J call TRBJ2-7, with TRBD1 identical over 11 bases. The germline gives CDR1 LGHNA, CDR2 YSLEER. The CDR3 contains 17 residues. Trimming cost V 3 bases and J 6 bases; bases outside gene matches: 13. The CDR3 nucleotides read TGCGCCAGCAGCCAGAAGAACACCGGGACAGGGGGATCCGAGCAGTACTTC. Translation: CASSQKNTGTGGSEQYF.

The chain uses TRBV5-1 and TRBJ1-1; 8 positions agree with TRBD1. V lost 4 bases and J lost 3; bases outside the gene matches: 8. There are 15 residues in the CDR3. Germline loops: CDR1 SGHRS, CDR2 YFSETQ. The DNA for the CDR3 is TGCGCCAGCAGCCCAGGACAGGGAGTGTACACTGAAGCTTTCTTT. It is translated as CASSPGQGVYTEAFF.

The gene calls are TRBV28 and TRBJ2-7; tentatively, D is TRBD2 (7 bases). The CDR3 is 19 amino acids. V was cut by 6 bases and J by 5 bases, with 32 bases left in between. Germline V gene sequence: CDR1 MDHEN, CDR2 SYDVKM. In DNA, the CDR3 is TGTGCCAGCAGCCGTGCCGGGACATTCGGGGGTAGCGGGCGGAACGAGCAGTACTTC. Translated, it gives CASSRAGTFGGSGRNEQYF.

The J gene is TRBJ2-1, the V gene TRBV7-3, with 13 nucleotides matching TRBD2. V lost 2 bases, J lost 7 bases, and 2 bases stayed unmatched. The CDR3 has 15 amino acids. Looked up from germline, CDR1 is SGHTA and CDR2 is FQGTGA. CDR3 in amino acids: CASSLGLAGVNEQFF. DNA for the CDR3: TGTGCCAGCAGCTTAGGACTAGCGGGAGTGAATGAGCAGTTCTTC.

The chain recombines TRBV2 with TRBJ2-7, with a tentative D call TRBD1 (5 bases). The CDR3 covers 12 residues. The V gene's germline CDR1 is SNHLY and CDR2 FYNNEI. Trimming removed 6 bases at V and 6 bases at J, with 12 bases between. CDR3 in amino acids: CASRRIRAEQYF. CDR3 coding DNA: TGTGCCAGCAGACGTATCAGGGCCGAGCAGTACTTC.

This rearrangement joins TRBV30 to TRBJ1-1; D unclear. V was shortened by 5 bases and J by 4 bases, with 14 bases between the two germline ends. Germline CDR1 GTSNPN, CDR2 SVGIG (reference sequence). The CDR3 length is 13 residues. DNA for the CDR3: TGTGCCTGGTATCTGAGGGCTCTCACTGAAGCTTTCTTT. Translating gives CAWYLRALTEAFF.

V gene TRBV5-1 combines with J gene TRBJ1-1; unclear D gene. Trimming shortened V by 4 bases and J by 4 bases, and 23 bases separated the two germline ends. Germline V gene lookup returns CDR1 SGHRS and CDR2 YFSETQ. This CDR3 spans 17 amino acids. CDR3 sequence: CASSRTTRPLVITEAFF. In nucleotides, the CDR3 is TGCGCCAGCAGCCGCACTACTAGACCCCTTGTTATCACTGAAGCTTTCTTT.

This clone has a single count. CDR3 DNA sequence: TGCAGCGTTGAAGGGGACAGGGGGCGAGAGCAGTACTTC. It encodes CSVEGDRGREQYF. This chain uses TRBV29-1 with TRBJ2-7; 12 bases agree with TRBD1. The CDR3 extends over 13 amino acids. The ends lost 1 base at V and 7 bases at J; junction bases unmatched: 2. The germline gives CDR1 SQVTM, CDR2 ANQGSEA.

This clone was detected only a few times. V usage is TRBV7-3 and J usage is TRBJ2-7; the D gene is possibly TRBD1 (5 bases). V was trimmed by 3 bases and J by 6 bases, leaving 12 bases between them. The CDR3 covers 13 residues. In germline, CDR1 is SGHTA, CDR2 FQGTGA. For the CDR3, the DNA is TGTGCCAGCAGCTTGAAATCTACAGGCGAGCAGTACTTC. Encoded protein: CASSLKSTGEQYF.

J is TRBJ2-7 and V is TRBV5-4, with 9 bases fitting TRBD1. The germline V gene encodes CDR1 SGHNT and CDR2 YYREEE (reference sequence). Unmatched junction bases numbered 10, after V lost 4 bases and J lost 2 bases. The CDR3 contains 16 residues. CDR3 residues: CASSVDPGQGTYEQYF. The CDR3 DNA sequence: TGTGCCAGCAGCGTAGACCCGGGACAGGGTACCTACGAGCAGTACTTC.